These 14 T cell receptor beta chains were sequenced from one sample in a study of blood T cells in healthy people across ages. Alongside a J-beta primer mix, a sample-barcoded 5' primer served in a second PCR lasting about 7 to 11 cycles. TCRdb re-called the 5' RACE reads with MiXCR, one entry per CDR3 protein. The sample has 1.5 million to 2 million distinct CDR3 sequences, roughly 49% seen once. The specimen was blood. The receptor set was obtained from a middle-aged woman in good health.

In DNA form, the CDR3 reads TGTGCCAGCAGTTACTCTTCAGGAACGAGCGGGGGCGGAGAGCAGTACTTC. It specifies CASSYSSGTSGGGEQYF. The chain couples TRBV6-6 to TRBJ2-4, with 8 bases that match TRBD2. The CDR3 is 17 residues long. Germline CDR1 is MNHNY and CDR2 is SVGAGI (reference sequence). J gave up 13 bases and V 0 bases, and 17 bases lay outside the gene matches.

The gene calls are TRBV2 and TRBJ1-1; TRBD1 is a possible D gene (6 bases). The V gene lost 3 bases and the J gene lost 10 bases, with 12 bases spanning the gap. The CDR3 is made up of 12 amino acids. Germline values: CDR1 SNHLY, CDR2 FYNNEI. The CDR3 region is CASSEGGASAFF. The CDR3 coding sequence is TGTGCCAGCAGTGAGGGGGGGGCGTCAGCTTTCTTT.

CDR3 sequence reads: CASSATGRNYYGYTF. CDR3 coding DNA: TGTGCCAGCAGCGCCACTGGGCGGAATTACTATGGCTACACCTTC. The genes are TRBV7-9 and TRBJ1-2; D is unresolved. V was cut by 5 bases and J by 3 bases, with 16 bases left in between. The CDR3 is made up of 15 amino acids. Germline CDR1 is SEHNR and CDR2 is FQNEAQ (reference sequence).

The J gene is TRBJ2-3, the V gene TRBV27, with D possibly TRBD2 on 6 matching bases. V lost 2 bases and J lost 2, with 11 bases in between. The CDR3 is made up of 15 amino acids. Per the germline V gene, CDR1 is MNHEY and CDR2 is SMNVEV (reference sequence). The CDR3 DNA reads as TGTGCCAGCAGTTTAAATGGCGGGGCCACAGATACGCAGTATTTT. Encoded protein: CASSLNGGATDTQYF.

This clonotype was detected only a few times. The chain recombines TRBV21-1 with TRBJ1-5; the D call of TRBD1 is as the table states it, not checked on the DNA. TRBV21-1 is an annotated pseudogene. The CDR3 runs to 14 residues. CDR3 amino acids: CASSRAGIMWPQHF. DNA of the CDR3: TGTGCCAGCAGCAGGGCAGGGATTATGTGGCCCCAGCATTTT.

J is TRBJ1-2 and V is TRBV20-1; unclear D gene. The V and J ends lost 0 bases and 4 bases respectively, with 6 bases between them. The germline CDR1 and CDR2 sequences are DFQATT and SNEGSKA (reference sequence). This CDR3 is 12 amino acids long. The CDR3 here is CSAREQFYGYTF. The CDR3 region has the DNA TGCAGTGCTAGAGAACAGTTCTATGGCTACACCTTC.

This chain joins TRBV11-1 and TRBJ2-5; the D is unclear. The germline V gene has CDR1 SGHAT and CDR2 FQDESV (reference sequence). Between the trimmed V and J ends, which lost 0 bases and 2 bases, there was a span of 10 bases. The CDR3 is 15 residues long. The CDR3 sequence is CASSLARTVQETQYF. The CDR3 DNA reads TGTGCCAGCAGCTTAGCCCGGACGGTTCAAGAGACCCAGTACTTC.

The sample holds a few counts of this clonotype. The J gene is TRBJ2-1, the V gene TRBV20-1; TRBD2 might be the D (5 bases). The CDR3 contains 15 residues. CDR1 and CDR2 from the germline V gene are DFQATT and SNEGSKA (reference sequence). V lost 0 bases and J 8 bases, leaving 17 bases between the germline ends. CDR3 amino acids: CSARDLGRGYHEQFF. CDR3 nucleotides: TGCAGTGCTAGAGATCTAGGCCGGGGATATCATGAGCAGTTCTTC.

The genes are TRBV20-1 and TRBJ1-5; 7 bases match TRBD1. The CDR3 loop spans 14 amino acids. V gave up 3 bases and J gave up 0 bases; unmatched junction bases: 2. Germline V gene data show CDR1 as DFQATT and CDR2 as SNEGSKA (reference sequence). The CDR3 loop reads CSASGQVSNQPQHF. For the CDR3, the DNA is TGCAGTGCTAGCGGACAGGTTAGCAATCAGCCCCAGCATTTT.

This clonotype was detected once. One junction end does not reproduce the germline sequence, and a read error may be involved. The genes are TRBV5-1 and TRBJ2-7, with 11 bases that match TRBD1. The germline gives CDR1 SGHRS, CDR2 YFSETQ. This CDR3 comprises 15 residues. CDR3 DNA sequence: TGCGCCAGCAGCTTACGGACAGGGGGCTCCTACGAGCCGTACTTC. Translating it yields CASSLRTGGSYEPYF. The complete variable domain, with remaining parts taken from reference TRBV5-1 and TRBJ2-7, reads KAGVTQTPRYLIKTRGQQVTLSCSPISGHRSVSWYQQTPGQGLQFLFEYFSETQRNKGNFPGRFSGRQFSNSRSEMNVSTLELGDSALYLCASSLRTGGSYEPYFGPGTRLTVT.

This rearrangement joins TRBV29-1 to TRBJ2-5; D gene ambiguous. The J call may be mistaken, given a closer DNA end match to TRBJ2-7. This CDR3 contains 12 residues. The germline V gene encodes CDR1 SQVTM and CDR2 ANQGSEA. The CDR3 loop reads CSAQRLGYEQYF. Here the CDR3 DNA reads TGCAGCGCCCAACGGCTGGGATACGAGCAGTACTTC.

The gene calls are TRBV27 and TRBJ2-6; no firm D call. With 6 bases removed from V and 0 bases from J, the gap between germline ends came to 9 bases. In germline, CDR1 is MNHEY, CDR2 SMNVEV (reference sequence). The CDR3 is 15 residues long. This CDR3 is CASRLLSSGANVLTF. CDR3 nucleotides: TGTGCCAGCAGACTTCTAAGCTCTGGGGCCAACGTCCTGACTTTC.

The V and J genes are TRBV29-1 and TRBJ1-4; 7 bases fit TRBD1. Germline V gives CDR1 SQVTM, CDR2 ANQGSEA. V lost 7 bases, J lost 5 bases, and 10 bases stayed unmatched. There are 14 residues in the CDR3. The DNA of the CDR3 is TGCAGCGGGAGAAACAGGGGTCTCAATGAAAAACTGTTTTTT. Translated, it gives CSGRNRGLNEKLFF.

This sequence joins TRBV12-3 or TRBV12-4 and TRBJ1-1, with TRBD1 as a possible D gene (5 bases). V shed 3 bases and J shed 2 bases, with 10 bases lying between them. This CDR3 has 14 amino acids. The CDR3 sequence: CASSFWGLNTEAFF. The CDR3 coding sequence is TGTGCCAGCAGTTTTTGGGGGTTAAACACTGAAGCTTTCTTT.